The clone carrying this T cell receptor (beta chain) was counted many times. The antigen remains unidentified. This entry is derived from a study of T-cell reconstitution after alpha-beta-depleted transplantation in children. Study-wide findings and caveats: As was reported, about two months after transplant, alpha-beta T cells came from several hundred expanded graft clones. By one year post-transplant, T-cell counts and diversity largely arose from T cells that were newly produced. Where some patients showed high TCRbeta diversity at day 60, it came from recipient T cells and thymic progenitors that had survived.

Germline V lookup: CDR1 SGHTA, CDR2 FQGNSA. The CDR3 spans 14 residues. V lost 2 bases and J 9 bases, leaving 14 bases between the germline ends. Unique molecular identifiers were incorporated into the prepared TCRbeta library. TCRdb itself ran the PCR reads through MiXCR, one entry per CDR3 protein. The profile covers about 260,000 distinct CDR3 sequences, with around 10% appearing a single time and less than 25% taken by the ten largest. The source of this sequence is a male patient aged 2 to 10 who had a stem cell transplant for chronic granulomatous disease, so the T cells may come from the graft donor. The source was peripheral blood, collected 180 days after TCRalphabeta/CD19-depleted stem cell transplant. The genes are TRBV7-2 and TRBJ2-1; D could derive from TRBD1 or TRBD2 (6 bases each). CDR3 region: CASSLWGRGFEQFF. CDR3 sequence (DNA): TGTGCCAGCAGCTTATGGGGGCGGGGTTTTGAGCAGTTCTTC.